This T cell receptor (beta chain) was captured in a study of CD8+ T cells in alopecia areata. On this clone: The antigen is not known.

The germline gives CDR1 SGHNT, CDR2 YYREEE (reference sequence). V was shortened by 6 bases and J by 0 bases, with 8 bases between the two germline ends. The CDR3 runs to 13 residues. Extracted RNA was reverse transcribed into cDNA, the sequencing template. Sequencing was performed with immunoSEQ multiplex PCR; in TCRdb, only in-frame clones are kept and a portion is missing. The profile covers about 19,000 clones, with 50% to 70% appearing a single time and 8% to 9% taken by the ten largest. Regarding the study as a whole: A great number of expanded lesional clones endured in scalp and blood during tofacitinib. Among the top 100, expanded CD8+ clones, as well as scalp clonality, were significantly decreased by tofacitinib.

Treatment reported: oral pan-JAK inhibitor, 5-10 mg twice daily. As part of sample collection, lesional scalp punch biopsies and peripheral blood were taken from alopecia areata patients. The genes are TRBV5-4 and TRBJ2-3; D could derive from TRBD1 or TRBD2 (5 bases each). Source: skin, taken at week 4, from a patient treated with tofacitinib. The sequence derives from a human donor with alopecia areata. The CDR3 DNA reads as TGTGCCAGCATAGAGGGGAGCACAGATACGCAGTATTTT. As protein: CASIEGSTDTQYF.